The source of this TCR beta chain is a study of human T cells and chemical hapten exposure (dated by TCRdb to 2020 to 2022). Regarding the study in general: Libraries were pooled for sequencing, and per-sample TCR yields varied mainly because of small differences in library volumes within the pool. For every blood RNA sample, sequencing covered both the TCR alpha and TCR beta chains. This study followed changes in the peripheral blood TCR repertoire in vivo during primary and secondary sensitization of alopecia patients to the hapten diphenylcyclopropenone (DPC). Findings and caveats that apply to the study as a whole: No change with DPC sensitization was found in the number of TCRs above 1 in 1000 frequency, and no evidence of global repertoire structure alterations was found. After repeated subsampling, changes were observed in the strength of the expansion versus patch-test correlation and in the threshold at which the correlation became significant.

Unfractionated whole blood was collected in Tempus Blood RNA tubes, and total RNA was extracted from that blood. About five healthy volunteers served as TCR sequencing controls and were bled at day 0, 2 weeks and 6 weeks. Concerning this clonotype itself: The antigen it recognizes is unknown. Nothing much larger sits one base from this clone, and base qualities are not available.

The CDR3 measures 13 amino acids from cysteine to phenylalanine. Only the CDR3 DNA is retained, 39 bases long and in frame from the first base. The germline V end is reduced by 6 bases and the J end by 4 bases; junction bases left unmatched: 9. The germline V gene (reference sequence) supplies CDR1 DFQATT and CDR2 SNEGSKA. The protocol used for the library was 5' RACE. Reads for this sample came from an Illumina MiSeq. During library preparation, unique molecular identifiers were attached to individual cDNA molecules so that TCRs could be counted in a quantitative, reproducible way. On the authors' methods: Samples had a median of roughly 87,000 TCRs, with a range from about 23,224 to 750,000. V, J and CDR3 annotation of the TCR reads was performed with the Decombinator software suite. For PS versus PT1 abundance plots, all samples were subsampled to the same number of TCRs (28,000). Expanded TCRs were defined as absent before sensitization and observed at least eight times at the 2-week time point. The public reads were quality trimmed at Q25 with fastp and then assembled into clones with MiXCR by TCRdb, keeping productive beta chains. Here each entry gathers all rows of one CDR3 protein and keeps the most common genes and DNA. The V and J calls and clone size are TCRdb's, not the authors'. The sample table contains approximately 110,000 distinct CDR3 sequences; only one count was recorded for approximately 19% of them. Of the sample, about 3% falls within the top ten clones.

The receptor's source is a human donor in good health. The chain links TRBV20-1 with TRBJ2-7; 7 central bases correspond to TRBD1. The DNA reads TGCAGTGCCGCTCAGGGGGACGCGTACGAGCAGTACTTC. Translated, it gives CSAAQGDAYEQYF.